The rows below give T cell receptor beta chains drawn from one sample of a study of beta chain features in type 1 diabetes. Assay used: immunoSEQ multiplex PCR; TCRdb lists only in-frame clones, some missing. The top ten clones hold roughly 1.9% of a sample with 150,000 or so clones, 8.5% to 14% of them seen once. Material for sequencing was central memory CD4+ T cells from blood. These receptors were collected from a man younger than 35 in good health. Both conserved end residues are part of each CDR3. The D gene is left open where the match is weak. Part of the rows lack a size; the others show once, few, many or a class for expanded clones.

D gene: NA; J gene: TRBJ2-1; V gene: TRBV9; clone size: many; CDR3 protein: CASSVVSRNNEQFF; CDR3 DNA: TGTGCCAGCAGCGTAGTCAGCAGAAACAATGAGCAGTTCTTC
D gene: NA; J gene: TRBJ2-5; V gene: TRBV2; clone size: medium-sized; CDR3 protein: CASSEVLAIGGTQYF; CDR3 DNA: TGTGCCAGCAGTGAAGTGCTAGCAATTGGTGGGACCCAGTACTTC
D gene: NA; J gene: TRBJ2-1; V gene: TRBV7-3; clone size: NA; CDR3 protein: CASSPGAQLGRNEQFF; CDR3 DNA: TGTGCCAGCAGCCCGGGAGCCCAGCTGGGGAGGAATGAGCAGTTCTTC
D gene: NA; J gene: TRBJ2-5; V gene: TRBV18; clone size: NA; CDR3 protein: CASSRRQETQYF; CDR3 DNA: TGTGCCAGCTCACGACGGCAAGAGACCCAGTACTTC
D gene: TRBD1; J gene: TRBJ1-4; V gene: TRBV2; clone size: few; CDR3 protein: CAGSMGTGNEKLFF; CDR3 DNA: TGTGCCGGCTCCATGGGGACAGGAAATGAAAAACTGTTTTTT
D gene: TRBD1; J gene: TRBJ2-1; V gene: TRBV7-7; clone size: NA; CDR3 protein: CASSLSPGQGPNEQFF; CDR3 DNA: TGTGCCAGCAGCTTATCACCGGGACAGGGGCCAAATGAGCAGTTCTTC
D gene: NA; J gene: TRBJ1-1; V gene: TRBV11-2; clone size: few; CDR3 protein: CASSLDARDAFF; CDR3 DNA: TGTGCCAGCAGCTTAGATGCGCGAGACGCTTTCTTT
D gene: NA; J gene: TRBJ1-1; V gene: TRBV18; clone size: NA; CDR3 protein: CASSEDRNTEAFF; CDR3 DNA: TGTGCCAGCTCTGAGGACAGGAACACTGAAGCTTTCTTT
D gene: NA; J gene: TRBJ2-1; V gene: TRBV7-9; clone size: few; CDR3 protein: CASSLGATNEQFF; CDR3 DNA: TGTGCCAGCAGCTTAGGGGCGACCAATGAGCAGTTCTTC
D gene: NA; J gene: TRBJ2-1; V gene: TRBV11-2; clone size: few; CDR3 protein: CASSLGGSEQFF; CDR3 DNA: TGTGCCAGCAGCTTAGGGGGGAGTGAGCAGTTCTTC
D gene: NA; J gene: TRBJ2-3; V gene: TRBV6-5; clone size: NA; CDR3 protein: CASSRGDTDTQYF; CDR3 DNA: TGTGCCAGCAGCCGAGGGGACACAGATACGCAGTATTTT
D gene: NA; J gene: TRBJ1-3; V gene: TRBV7-9; clone size: NA; CDR3 protein: CASSFDTENTIYF; CDR3 DNA: TGTGCCAGCAGCTTTGACACCGAAAACACCATATATTTT
D gene: NA; J gene: TRBJ1-2; V gene: TRBV7-2; clone size: few; CDR3 protein: CASSPDKNYGYTF; CDR3 DNA: TGTGCCAGCAGCCCGGACAAGAACTATGGCTACACCTTC
D gene: NA; J gene: TRBJ2-5; V gene: TRBV7-9; clone size: few; CDR3 protein: CASSPDGTQYF; CDR3 DNA: TGTGCCAGCAGCCCCGATGGGACCCAGTACTTC
D gene: TRBD2; J gene: TRBJ2-3; V gene: TRBV14; clone size: few; CDR3 protein: CASSPGLAATDTQYF; CDR3 DNA: TGTGCCAGCAGCCCGGGACTAGCGGCCACAGATACGCAGTATTTT
D gene: TRBD1; J gene: TRBJ1-1; V gene: TRBV5-4; clone size: many; CDR3 protein: CATVLQGARTEAFF; CDR3 DNA: TGTGCCACCGTGCTACAGGGGGCGCGCACTGAAGCTTTCTTT
D gene: TRBD1; J gene: TRBJ2-3; V gene: TRBV7-2; clone size: few; CDR3 protein: CASRPGTGGTDTQYF; CDR3 DNA: TGTGCCAGCAGGCCTGGGACAGGGGGGACAGATACGCAGTATTTT
D gene: NA; J gene: TRBJ2-1; V gene: TRBV5-1; clone size: few; CDR3 protein: CASKNGQTYNEQFF; CDR3 DNA: TGCGCCAGCAAAAATGGACAGACATACAATGAGCAGTTCTTC
D gene: NA; J gene: TRBJ2-2; V gene: TRBV4-3; clone size: NA; CDR3 protein: CASSQSETGELFF; CDR3 DNA: TGCGCCAGCAGCCAATCCGAGACCGGGGAGCTGTTTTTT
D gene: NA; J gene: TRBJ2-1; V gene: TRBV28; clone size: NA; CDR3 protein: CASCPIQGNYNEQFF; CDR3 DNA: TGTGCCAGCTGCCCGATACAGGGAAATTACAATGAGCAGTTCTTC
D gene: NA; J gene: TRBJ2-1; V gene: TRBV4-3; clone size: NA; CDR3 protein: CASSQEGRVYNEQFF; CDR3 DNA: TGCGCCAGCAGCCAAGAAGGCCGGGTCTACAATGAGCAGTTCTTC
D gene: TRBD1; J gene: TRBJ2-2; V gene: TRBV11-2; clone size: NA; CDR3 protein: CASSPYRDRHTGELFF; CDR3 DNA: TGTGCCAGCAGCCCGTACCGGGACAGACACACCGGGGAGCTGTTTTTT
D gene: NA; J gene: TRBJ1-2; V gene: TRBV29-1; clone size: NA; CDR3 protein: CSVEDGGYTF; CDR3 DNA: TGCAGCGTTGAAGATGGGGGCTACACCTTC
D gene: TRBD2; J gene: TRBJ2-7; V gene: TRBV7-3; clone size: few; CDR3 protein: CASSKGAGLSDRYF; CDR3 DNA: TGTGCCAGCAGCAAAGGTGCGGGACTATCGGACCGGTACTTC
D gene: NA; J gene: TRBJ1-2; V gene: TRBV28; clone size: NA; CDR3 protein: CASKPAGVGYGYTF; CDR3 DNA: TGTGCCAGCAAACCCGCGGGGGTGGGCTATGGCTACACCTTC
D gene: NA; J gene: TRBJ1-1; V gene: TRBV19; clone size: few; CDR3 protein: CASSHPPRGGIRGRTNTEAFF; CDR3 DNA: TGTGCCAGTAGTCATCCCCCGAGGGGGGGCATAAGGGGAAGGACTAACACTGAAGCTTTCTTT